These 5 T cell receptor beta chains were all obtained from the same sample, sequenced in a study of CD8 T cells in ankylosing spondylitis. Study-wide points: Seven to nine highly homologous variants made up a TCR beta motif, and this motif appeared characteristic of ankylosing spondylitis blood.

TCRdb processed the 5' RACE reads anew with MiXCR; each CDR3 protein has one entry. In the table there are 700,000 to 1,000,000 distinct CDR3 sequences, approximately 12% of which are singletons. These receptors are not linked to any known antigen. The source material was blood, either unsorted or a sorted T cell fraction (not recorded which). The receptors originated from a male donor with ankylosing spondylitis.

This clonotype was detected many times. This chain connects TRBV27 to TRBJ1-4, with TRBD1 as a possible D gene (5 bases). The CDR3 consists of 12 residues. Trimming shortened V by 6 bases and J by 6 bases, and 8 bases separated the two germline ends. Germline assignment: CDR1 MNHEY and CDR2 SMNVEV (reference sequence). CDR3 DNA sequence: TGTGCCAGCAGAAAGGGGTATGAAAAACTGTTTTTT. Translation gives CASRKGYEKLFF.

The sample holds a few counts of this clonotype. This rearrangement joins TRBV28 to TRBJ2-3; the D gene is possibly TRBD2 (5 bases). Germline-derived CDR1 and CDR2 are MDHEN and SYDVKM. V was cut by 4 bases and J by 9 bases, with 14 bases left in between. The CDR3 is 13 residues long. This CDR3 reads CASSSGIPRTQYF. Written as DNA, the CDR3 is TGTGCCAGCAGTTCCGGGATCCCAAGGACGCAGTATTTT.

V gene TRBV7-9 combines with J gene TRBJ2-5, with TRBD1 matching over 8 bases. In germline, CDR1 is SEHNR, CDR2 FQNEAQ (reference sequence). With 5 bases clipped from V and 4 bases from J, the junction kept 15 bases outside the gene matches. The length of the CDR3 is 17 residues. This chain's CDR3 is CASSPSARDRMGETQYF. In DNA form, the CDR3 reads TGTGCCAGCAGCCCCTCCGCTAGGGACAGGATGGGAGAGACCCAGTACTTC.

This clonotype was seen ten or more times. This chain connects TRBV29-1 to TRBJ2-1, with 11 bases lining up with TRBD2. This CDR3 is 15 amino acids long. Germline assignment: CDR1 SQVTM and CDR2 ANQGSEA. V lost 3 bases, J lost 8 bases, and 9 bases stayed unmatched. The CDR3 DNA is TGCAGCGTTGACACCGAGACTAGCGGGACAGATGAGCAGTTCTTC. Protein: CSVDTETSGTDEQFF.

This clonotype was observed a few times. This rearrangement joins TRBV5-6 to TRBJ1-5; D may be TRBD1 (5 bases). The ends were cut back, 7 bases at V and 4 bases at J, with 18 bases in the middle. CDR3 length: 15 amino acids. CDR1 is SGHDT and CDR2 is YYEEEE in the germline V gene. CDR3 bases: TGTGCCAGCTCCGGCTCGGGCAGGGAGAATCAGCCCCAGCATTTT. This translates into CASSGSGRENQPQHF.